The T cell receptor beta chain under discussion was sequenced for a study of T cell responses to AZD1222 COVID-19 vaccine. General study findings and limits: The number of AZD1222 recipients seropositive at baseline was only 6 or 7. Most donors were white British, females outnumbered males, and clonal diversity was possibly underestimated.

Clones were read by immunoSEQ multiplex PCR, and TCRdb kept only the in-frame ones, dropping some. The table has 13,000 to 15,000 clones, roughly four fifths seen once. Germline CDR1 is KGHSH and CDR2 is LQKENI. There are 15 residues in the CDR3. V shed 6 bases and J shed 1 base, with 16 bases lying between them. About this clone: Its antigen is currently unknown.

The chain couples TRBV18 to TRBJ2-7; D possibly corresponds to TRBD2 (6 bases). The specimen was peripheral blood, collected 28 days after the second AZD1222 dose. The sequence was obtained from an adult who received the AZD1222 COVID-19 vaccine. CDR3 residues: CASSLGGTASYEQYF. The CDR3 DNA sequence: TGTGCCAGCTCCCTTGGGGGGACGGCTTCCTACGAGCAGTACTTC.